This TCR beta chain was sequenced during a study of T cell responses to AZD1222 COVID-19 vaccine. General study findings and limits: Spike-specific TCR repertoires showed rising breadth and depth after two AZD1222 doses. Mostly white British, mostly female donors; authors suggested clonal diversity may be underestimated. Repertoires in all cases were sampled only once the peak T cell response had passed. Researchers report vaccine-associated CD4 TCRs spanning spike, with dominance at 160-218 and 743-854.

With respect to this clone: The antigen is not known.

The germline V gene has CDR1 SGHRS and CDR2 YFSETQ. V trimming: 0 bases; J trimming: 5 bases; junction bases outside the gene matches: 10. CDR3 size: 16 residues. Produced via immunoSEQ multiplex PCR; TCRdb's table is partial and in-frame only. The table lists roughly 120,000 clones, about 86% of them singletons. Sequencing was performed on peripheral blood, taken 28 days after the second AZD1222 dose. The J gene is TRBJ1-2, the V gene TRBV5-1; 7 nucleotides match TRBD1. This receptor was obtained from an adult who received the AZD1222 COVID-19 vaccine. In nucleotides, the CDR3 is TGCGCCAGCAGCTTGGAGCATGGAGGGGGCACTTATGGCTACACCTTC. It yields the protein CASSLEHGGGTYGYTF.